This T cell receptor beta chain was recovered during a study of cytomegalovirus exposure and HLA in healthy donors. The CDR3 runs 16 residues. Trimming stripped 0 bases from V and 0 bases from J, with 12 bases between. Germline V CDR1 and CDR2: LNHNV, YYDKDF (reference sequence). This clone appeared a single time. PCR was performed using 60 Vbeta and 13 Jbeta primers. Sequenced by immunoSEQ multiplex PCR; TCRdb stores in-frame clones only, minus some. This table holds around 120,000 clones, under 90% found once. The V call is TRBV15, the J call TRBJ2-7, with D maybe TRBD1 (7 bases). Sequenced input: PBMCs. The sequence was obtained from a female donor in good health and CMV-seropositive. The CDR3 here is CATSRDRGVSSYEQYF. The CDR3 nucleotides read TGTGCCACCAGCAGAGACAGGGGGGTCAGCTCCTACGAGCAGTACTTC.